A single sample is the source of the 12 T cell receptor beta chains below, sequenced in a study of T cell responses to AZD1222 COVID-19 vaccine. Sequencing used immunoSEQ multiplex PCR; TCRdb keeps in-frame clones, though not all of them. Altogether about 99,000 clones are present, roughly 92% being singletons, with the ten largest covering around 8.6%. The starting material was peripheral blood, obtained 28 days after the second AZD1222 dose. These receptors were taken from an adult who received the AZD1222 COVID-19 vaccine.

V gene TRBV7-9 combines with J gene TRBJ2-1; no clear D. Germline CDR1 SEHNR, CDR2 FQNEAQ (reference sequence). The CDR3 spans 13 residues. The V and J ends lost 6 bases and 6 bases respectively, with 12 bases between them. DNA for the CDR3: TGTGCCAGCAGGACCTCAATTCGCAATGAGCAGTTCTTC. The encoded protein is CASRTSIRNEQFF.

This chain connects TRBV10-2 to TRBJ2-1, with TRBD2 matching over 7 bases. The CDR3 runs to 15 residues. Germline trimming cut 1 base from V and 3 bases from J; bases unmatched to any gene: 3. Germline values: CDR1 WSHSY, CDR2 SAAADI. The CDR3 loop is CASSELGGGYNEQFF. CDR3 bases: TGCGCCAGCAGTGAGTTGGGGGGGGGCTACAATGAGCAGTTCTTC.

The V and J genes are TRBV5-1 and TRBJ2-3, with D hard to call. Germline lookup yields CDR1 SGHRS and CDR2 YFSETQ. The CDR3 has 13 residues. The V gene lost 2 bases and the J gene lost 2 bases, with 6 bases spanning the gap. CDR3 sequence (DNA): TGCGCCAGCAGCTTCCGGTTCACAGATACGCAGTATTTT. Its protein product is CASSFRFTDTQYF.

The V call is TRBV28, the J call TRBJ2-7; unclear D gene. CDR3 length: 14 residues. Trimming stripped 7 bases from V and 2 bases from J, with 15 bases between. CDR1 and CDR2 from the germline V gene are MDHEN and SYDVKM. The CDR3 here is CASTRAAGAYEQYF. CDR3 in DNA: TGTGCCAGCACCCGGGCGGCTGGAGCCTACGAGCAGTACTTC.

V gene TRBV23-1 combines with J gene TRBJ1-6; D is unclear. TRBV23-1 is known as an ORF, though its function is uncertain. V was cut by 6 bases and J by 15 bases, with 12 bases left in between. CDR3 length: 11 amino acids. The CDR3 coding sequence is TGCGCCAGCAGACCTAAAGACGTCCTCCACTTT. As protein: CASRPKDVLHF.

V gene TRBV28 combines with J gene TRBJ1-5, with TRBD1 as a possible D gene (5 bases). V was trimmed by 7 bases and J by 7 bases, leaving 17 bases between them. This CDR3 contains 14 residues. CDR1 MDHEN and CDR2 SYDVKM come from the germline V gene. CDR3: CASTPPPGNQPQHF. The CDR3 nucleotides are TGTGCCAGCACCCCGCCCCCAGGGAACCAGCCCCAGCATTTT.

This clone was counted between two and nine times. The chain's CDR3 is CASSPNRQGAGTGELFF. As DNA, the CDR3 is TGTGCCAGCAGTCCAAACCGACAGGGGGCGGGGACCGGGGAGCTGTTTTTT. This chain uses TRBV27 with TRBJ2-2; the match to TRBD1 covers 10 bases. This CDR3 contains 17 residues. Germline trimming cut 5 bases from V and 5 bases from J; bases unmatched to any gene: 11. Germline V gene lookup returns CDR1 MNHEY and CDR2 SMNVEV (reference sequence).

The rearrangement joins TRBV7-2 to TRBJ1-6, with a tentative D call TRBD1 (6 bases). CDR3 length: 15 amino acids. Germline-derived CDR1 and CDR2 are SGHTA and FQGNSA. The V end was cut by 5 bases, the J end by 9 bases, with 17 bases between. CDR3 protein: CASSGLGGLGSPLHF. The DNA for the CDR3 is TGTGCCAGCAGCGGCCTAGGGGGTTTAGGTTCACCCCTCCACTTT.

The genes are TRBV11-2 and TRBJ2-7, with 7 nucleotides matching TRBD1. This CDR3 contains 16 residues. Germline values: CDR1 SGHAT, CDR2 FQNNGV. V was pared by 4 bases and J by 5 bases, with 14 bases of the junction left unmatched. The CDR3 protein is CASSSPFRQGYHEQYF. CDR3 DNA sequence: TGTGCCAGCAGCTCCCCGTTTAGACAGGGTTATCACGAGCAGTACTTC.

A few counts support this clone. This chain connects TRBV2 to TRBJ1-6; D is perhaps TRBD1 (5 bases). Trimming removed 3 bases from V and 6 bases from J, with 12 bases in between. The germline V gene encodes CDR1 SNHLY and CDR2 FYNNEI. The CDR3 has 15 amino acids. The CDR3: CASSEGHLTNSPLHF. CDR3 nucleotide sequence: TGTGCCAGCAGTGAGGGGCACCTGACTAATTCACCCCTCCACTTT.

The chain joins TRBV7-9 to TRBJ2-1; TRBD2 agrees at 8 bases. The germline V gene has CDR1 SEHNR and CDR2 FQNEAQ (reference sequence). CDR3 length: 15 amino acids. The J segment lost 0 bases and the V segment lost 3 bases, leaving 1 base of the junction unmatched. The CDR3 sequence is CASSFAGGSYNEQFF. CDR3 DNA sequence: TGTGCCAGCAGCTTTGCGGGGGGCTCCTACAATGAGCAGTTCTTC.

V usage is TRBV10-2 and J usage is TRBJ2-1; D is uncertain. The V end was cut by 2 bases, the J end by 2 bases, with 1 base between. The CDR3 totals 12 residues. CDR1 is WSHSY, CDR2 SAAADI, per germline. CDR3 in amino acids: CASSEAYNEQFF. The CDR3 DNA reads as TGCGCCAGCAGTGAGGCCTACAATGAGCAGTTCTTC.